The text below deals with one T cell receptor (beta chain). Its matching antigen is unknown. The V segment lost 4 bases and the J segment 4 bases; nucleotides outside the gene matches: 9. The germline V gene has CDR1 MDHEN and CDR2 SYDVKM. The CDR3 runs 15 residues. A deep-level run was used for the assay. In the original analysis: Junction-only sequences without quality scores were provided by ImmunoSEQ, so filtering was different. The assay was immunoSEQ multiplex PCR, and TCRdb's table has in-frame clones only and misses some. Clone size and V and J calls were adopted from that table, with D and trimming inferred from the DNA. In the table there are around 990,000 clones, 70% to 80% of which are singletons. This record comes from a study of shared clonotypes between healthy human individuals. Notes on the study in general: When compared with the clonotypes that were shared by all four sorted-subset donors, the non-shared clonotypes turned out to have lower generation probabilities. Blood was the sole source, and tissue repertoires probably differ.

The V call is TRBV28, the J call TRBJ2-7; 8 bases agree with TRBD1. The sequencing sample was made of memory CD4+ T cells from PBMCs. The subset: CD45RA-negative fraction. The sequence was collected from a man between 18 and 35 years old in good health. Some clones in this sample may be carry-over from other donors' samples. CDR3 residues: CASSSRQGYTYEQYF. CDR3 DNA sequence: TGTGCCAGCAGTTCGAGACAGGGGTATACGTACGAGCAGTACTTC.